The source of this TCR beta chain is a study of blood T cell repertoires in COVID-19. Turning to the study itself: Samples representing acute and convalescent COVID-19 were sourced from the United States, Italy and Spain.

As originally analysed: Reference gene primers were amplified, and this amplification served to estimate nucleated cell counts. Data came from immunoSEQ multiplex PCR; TCRdb stores just in-frame clones and leaves some out. V and J calls and clone size are copied from that table; D and trimming were computed from the DNA. This table has about 150,000 clones, over 80% appearing once. Trimming shortened V by 4 bases and J by 4 bases, and 7 bases separated the two germline ends. Germline-derived CDR1 and CDR2 are LGHNA and YNFKEQ. The CDR3 contains 12 residues. The clonotype originates from a man between 50 and 59 years old with active COVID-19. J is TRBJ1-2 and V is TRBV4-2, with D possibly being TRBD1 (5 bases). Sequenced sample: peripheral blood. The CDR3 region is CASSLGLYGYTF. The CDR3 nucleotides read TGTGCCAGCAGCCTGGGACTCTATGGCTACACCTTC.